These 10 T cell receptor beta chains share one sample of origin, sequenced in a study of long-term antiretroviral therapy in people with HIV (dated by TCRdb to between 2021 and 2023). The immunoSEQ hsTCRB v3.0 assay was used at survey level resolution to sequence the TRB variable region. TCRdb stores this immuneACCESS table with in-frame sequences only. Part of the clones is absent; in the studies checked, under half of the shortfall reflects unresolved V genes, and no reason is known for the rest. The sample profile shows about 24,000 clones; over 65% of them were found once. Approximately 6% of the sample is taken by the ten largest. This specimen was unsorted PBMCs, taken 4.4 years after starting antiretroviral therapy. These receptors came from a man under 40 with HIV.

The chain joins TRBV7-2 to TRBJ2-7, with D possibly being TRBD2 (6 bases). The germline V gene encodes CDR1 SGHTA and CDR2 FQGNSA. The CDR3 sequence is 13 residues long. V lost 3 bases, J lost 7 bases, and 13 bases lay in between. The CDR3 reads CASSFARGGEQYF. The CDR3 DNA reads as TGTGCCAGCAGCTTTGCACGGGGAGGAGAGCAGTACTTC.

This chain uses TRBV7-2 with TRBJ1-1, with 7 nucleotides matching TRBD1. The germline CDR1 and CDR2 sequences are SGHTA and FQGNSA. This CDR3 is built from 15 residues. Germline trimming cut 5 bases from V and 2 bases from J; bases unmatched to any gene: 8. The CDR3 DNA reads as TGTGCCAGCAGCCCCTACACAGGGGCCAACACTGAAGCTTTCTTT. Its protein product is CASSPYTGANTEAFF.

This chain uses TRBV5-1 with TRBJ1-1; unclear D gene. The CDR3 extends over 14 amino acids. Germline V lookup: CDR1 SGHRS, CDR2 YFSETQ. V was clipped by 1 base and J by 1 base, with 8 bases between them. The CDR3 region is CASSLRVTNTEAFF. The CDR3 bases are TGCGCCAGCAGCTTGAGGGTGACGAACACTGAAGCTTTCTTT.

This clone has only a few counts. The chain uses TRBV29-1 and TRBJ2-2; no clear D. V shed 4 bases and J shed 1 base, with 7 bases lying between them. The CDR3 length is 13 residues. Germline V lookup: CDR1 SQVTM, CDR2 ANQGSEA. This CDR3 is CSVVVGNTGELFF. As DNA, the CDR3 is TGCAGCGTTGTTGTAGGGAACACCGGGGAGCTGTTTTTT.

This clone occurred once. The V gene is TRBV6-4, the J gene TRBJ1-1; D is unclear. The V gene's germline CDR1 is MRHNA and CDR2 SNTAGT. Trimming shortened V by 0 bases and J by 1 base, and 9 bases separated the two germline ends. This CDR3 has 15 amino acids. CDR3 region: CASSDSAEGNTEAFF. The CDR3 region has the DNA TGTGCCAGCAGTGACTCGGCGGAAGGGAACACTGAAGCTTTCTTT.

J is TRBJ2-7 and V is TRBV15; no firm D call. Deletions cut 0 bases from V and 3 bases from J, with 15 bases between. The CDR3 sequence is 16 residues long. CDR1 is LNHNV, CDR2 YYDKDF, per germline (reference sequence). DNA for the CDR3: TGTGCCACCAGCAGAGATGGCGTTCCGGGTCTCTACGAGCAGTACTTC. Translating it yields CATSRDGVPGLYEQYF.

The rearrangement uses TRBV15 and TRBJ2-7; 9 bases fit TRBD1. Germline CDR1 is LNHNV and CDR2 is YYDKDF (reference sequence). V was clipped by 3 bases and J by 7 bases; unmatched bases: 7. The CDR3 spans 14 residues. The CDR3 reads CATSSRDDRGEQYF. In DNA, the CDR3 is TGTGCCACCAGCAGTCGGGACGACAGGGGGGAGCAGTACTTC.

The chain employs TRBV5-1 and TRBJ2-1; 7 bases align to TRBD1. CDR3 length: 14 residues. Germline V gene sequence: CDR1 SGHRS, CDR2 YFSETQ. Trimming at V came to 4 bases and at J to 6 bases, leaving 7 bases not matched to a gene. DNA for the CDR3: TGCGCCAGCAGCAAAGGGGACAGCTTCAATGAGCAGTTCTTC. Translating it yields CASSKGDSFNEQFF.

This clone was found once. V gene TRBV5-5 combines with J gene TRBJ2-7, with 12 bases aligning to TRBD2. CDR1 and CDR2 from the germline V gene are SGHKS and YYEKEE (reference sequence). V was clipped by 4 bases and J by 4 bases; unmatched bases: 12. The CDR3 totals 17 residues. CDR3 residues: CASSHLRLAGDRYEQYF. The CDR3 DNA reads as TGTGCCAGCAGCCATTTACGACTAGCGGGAGACCGGTACGAGCAGTACTTC.

This clone came up once. The chain links TRBV10-3 to TRBJ2-1, with 7 bases aligning to TRBD1. In germline, CDR1 is ENHRY, CDR2 SYGVKD. The trim removed 3 bases at V and 7 bases at J, leaving 0 bases unmatched. The CDR3 length is 12 residues. CDR3 loop: CAISEQGNEQFF. In DNA, the CDR3 is TGTGCCATCAGTGAACAGGGGAATGAGCAGTTCTTC.